These 23 T cell receptor beta chains originate from one sample sequenced in a study of T cell responses to AZD1222 COVID-19 vaccine. The table came from immunoSEQ multiplex PCR; TCRdb's copy has only in-frame clones and leaves some out. The sample lists 55,000 to 85,000 clones, roughly 89% occurring once. The sequencing used peripheral blood, collected on day 0 of AZD1222 vaccination. These receptor sequences come from an adult in good health.

The V and J genes are TRBV30 and TRBJ1-1, with D tentatively TRBD1 (6 bases). V was shortened by 0 bases and J by 3 bases, with 11 bases between the two germline ends. This CDR3 contains 14 residues. Looked up from germline, CDR1 is GTSNPN and CDR2 is SVGIG (reference sequence). In DNA form, the CDR3 reads TGTGCCTGGAGTGTACATGGGGGGCACACTGAAGCTTTCTTT. It yields the protein CAWSVHGGHTEAFF. The whole variable domain, filled in from reference TRBV30 and TRBJ1-1, reads SQTIHQWPATLVQPVGSPLSLECTVEGTSNPNLYWYRQAAGRGLQLLFYSVGIGQISSEVPQNLSASRPQDRQFILSSKKLLLSDSGFYLCAWSVHGGHTEAFFGQGTRLTVV.

The chain couples TRBV5-8 to TRBJ1-4, with D unresolved. The CDR3 consists of 15 residues. Germline CDR1 is SGHTS and CDR2 is YDEGEE. Trimming pared 0 bases from V and 5 bases from J, leaving 11 bases between. The CDR3: CASSLGTVGNEKLFF. In nucleotides, the CDR3 is TGTGCCAGCAGCTTGGGGACGGTGGGGAATGAAAAACTGTTTTTT. Full variable domain (outside the CDR3, taken from reference TRBV5-8 and TRBJ1-4): EAGVTQSPTHLIKTRGQQATLRCSPISGHTSVYWYQQALGLGLQFLLWYDEGEERNRGNFPPRFSGRQFPNYSSELNVNALELEDSALYLCASSLGTVGNEKLFFGSGTQLSVL.

The genes are TRBV12-3 or TRBV12-4 and TRBJ2-3; D may be TRBD2 (5 bases). The CDR3 covers 13 residues. V was shortened by 3 bases and J by 6 bases, with 10 bases between the two germline ends. The CDR3 spells CASSFREGDTQYF. The CDR3 bases are TGTGCCAGCAGTTTTCGGGAAGGCGATACGCAGTATTTT.

This chain links TRBV10-2 with TRBJ1-5; perhaps TRBD1 as D (6 bases). The CDR3 is 13 residues long. Trimming removed 2 bases from V and 6 bases from J, with 8 bases in between. CDR1 and CDR2 (germline): WSHSY, SAAADI. The CDR3 DNA sequence: TGCGCCAGCAGTGAGCAGGGGAGTCAGCCCCAGCATTTT. Translated, it gives CASSEQGSQPQHF.

This clone is labeled as medium-sized. This chain links TRBV5-1 with TRBJ2-1; the match to TRBD1 covers 7 bases. The CDR3 is 14 amino acids. Trimming took 5 bases from V and 8 from J; bases not matched to a gene: 10. The germline V gene encodes CDR1 SGHRS and CDR2 YFSETQ. DNA of the CDR3: TGCGCCAGCAGGGAACAGGGGCTTAGCGATGAGCAGTTCTTC. It codes for CASREQGLSDEQFF.

This chain uses TRBV5-4 with TRBJ1-2; 9 bases are a match to TRBD1. V was pared by 4 bases and J by 8 bases, with 9 bases of the junction left unmatched. The CDR3 runs to 14 residues. Germline V gives CDR1 SGHNT, CDR2 YYREEE (reference sequence). CDR3 nucleotide sequence: TGTGCCAGCAGCGGGGGTGGGACAGGGAAGGGCTACACCTTC. This sequence encodes CASSGGGTGKGYTF.

The rearrangement joins TRBV9 to TRBJ1-2; tentatively, D is TRBD1 (5 bases). The V end was cut by 4 bases, the J end by 1 base, with 11 bases between. Germline loops: CDR1 SGDLS, CDR2 YYNGEE. The CDR3 is made up of 14 amino acids. CDR3 region: CASSPGTFNYGYTF. The DNA of the CDR3 is TGTGCCAGCAGCCCAGGGACGTTTAACTATGGCTACACCTTC.

The chain carries TRBV30 and TRBJ2-7, with D perhaps assigned TRBD1 or TRBD2 (5 bases each). Germline lookup yields CDR1 GTSNPN and CDR2 SVGIG (reference sequence). This CDR3 contains 14 residues. Trimming removed 0 bases from V and 4 bases from J, with 13 bases in between. CDR3 sequence reads: CAWSVGVGAYEQYF. In DNA, the CDR3 is TGTGCCTGGAGTGTAGGTGTCGGGGCGTACGAGCAGTACTTC. Based on the CDR3 plus reference TRBV30 and TRBJ2-7, the full variable domain is SQTIHQWPATLVQPVGSPLSLECTVEGTSNPNLYWYRQAAGRGLQLLFYSVGIGQISSEVPQNLSASRPQDRQFILSSKKLLLSDSGFYLCAWSVGVGAYEQYFGPGTRLTVT.

CDR3 coding DNA: TGTGCCAGCAGCCGGGCGTTCAATGAAAAACTGTTTTTT. Translated: CASSRAFNEKLFF. The V and J genes are TRBV2 and TRBJ1-4; D gene unclear. The germline gives CDR1 SNHLY, CDR2 FYNNEI. The CDR3 consists of 13 residues. Trimming stripped 6 bases from V and 5 bases from J, with 10 bases between.

This chain joins TRBV21-1 and TRBJ1-6. TRBV21-1 is a pseudogene segment. This CDR3 region has 16 residues. CDR3 loop: CASIKTPAGIPAPLHF. The CDR3 DNA sequence: TGTGCCAGCATCAAAACGCCCGCGGGGATACCTGCGCCCCTCCACTTT.

The V and J genes are TRBV12-2 and TRBJ2-7; TRBD2 reflects the table's D call only, with no check against the DNA. TRBV12-2 is marked as a pseudogene. CDR3 length: 17 residues. The CDR3, as DNA: TGTGCAAGTCGCTTAAGTTGCGGGGGGATCCCCCATCCCGAGCAGTACTTC. Amino acid sequence: CASRLSCGGIPHPEQYF.

The CDR3 spells CASSLVDRLAGGPGTQYF. In DNA, the CDR3 is TGTGCCAGCAGCTTAGTTGACCGACTAGCGGGGGGCCCGGGGACCCAGTACTTC. This chain uses TRBV11-2 with TRBJ2-5; 13 bases map to TRBD2. V gave up 1 base and J gave up 7 bases; unmatched junction bases: 12. The germline CDR1 and CDR2 sequences are SGHAT and FQNNGV. The CDR3 covers 18 residues. Full variable domain (outside the CDR3, taken from reference TRBV11-2 and TRBJ2-5): EAGVAQSPRYKIIEKRQSVAFWCNPISGHATLYWYQQILGQGPKLLIQFQNNGVVDDSQLPKDRFSAERLKGVDSTLKIQPAKLEDSAVYLCASSLVDRLAGGPGTQYFGPGTRLLVL.

The gene calls are TRBV7-2 and TRBJ1-1; no clear D. Germline V gives CDR1 SGHTA, CDR2 FQGNSA. CDR3 length: 14 residues. Trimming left V 5 bases short and J 0 bases short, with 10 bases between. CDR3: CASSHYSMNTEAFF. CDR3 bases: TGTGCCAGCAGCCACTACAGCATGAACACTGAAGCTTTCTTT.

The V and J genes are TRBV18 and TRBJ1-2, with a tentative D call TRBD1 (5 bases). The CDR3 sequence is 14 residues long. Germline V lookup: CDR1 KGHSH, CDR2 LQKENI. Trimming cost V 0 bases and J 3 bases, with 8 bases left between them. CDR3 sequence reads: CASSPPGQDYGYTF. In DNA, the CDR3 is TGTGCCAGCTCACCACCGGGGCAGGACTATGGCTACACCTTC.

This clone was picked up one time. The rearrangement uses TRBV30 and TRBJ1-5; possibly TRBD1 for D (5 bases). The CDR3 spans 14 residues. Per germline, CDR1 GTSNPN and CDR2 SVGIG (reference sequence). Trimming took off 1 base at V and 0 bases at J, with 7 bases between the two ends. The CDR3: CAWSEGDSNQPQHF. Written as DNA, the CDR3 is TGTGCCTGGAGTGAAGGGGATAGCAATCAGCCCCAGCATTTT.

The rearrangement uses TRBV29-1 and TRBJ2-3; 8 positions match TRBD2. V gave up 7 bases and J gave up 3 bases; unmatched junction bases: 12. CDR3 length equals 15 residues. Germline CDR1 and CDR2: SQVTM and ANQGSEA. CDR3: CSALRTSLTTDTQYF. DNA for the CDR3: TGCAGCGCCTTGAGGACTAGCTTGACGACAGATACGCAGTATTTT.

J is TRBJ1-4 and V is TRBV10-3, with TRBD1 identical over 7 bases. The germline CDR1 and CDR2 sequences are ENHRY and SYGVKD. J was trimmed by 7 bases and V by 7 bases; bases with no gene match: 6. This CDR3 is 13 amino acids long. CDR3 DNA: TGTGCCATCAAAGAGGGGGCCGGTGAAAAACTGTTTTTT. It codes for CAIKEGAGEKLFF.

The genes are TRBV30 and TRBJ1-5; 9 bases are shared with TRBD1. The CDR3 is 15 amino acids. Trimming removed 2 bases from V and 4 bases from J; junction bases left unmatched: 6. The germline V gene has CDR1 GTSNPN and CDR2 SVGIG (reference sequence). The CDR3 region has the DNA TGTGCCTGGAGTAGATGGGACAGGGAAAATCAGCCCCAGCATTTT. It encodes CAWSRWDRENQPQHF.

V and J are TRBV5-4 and TRBJ1-1; D is unclear. The germline CDR1 and CDR2 sequences are SGHNT and YYREEE (reference sequence). This CDR3 has 14 amino acids. V was shortened by 5 bases and J by 0 bases, with 11 bases between the two germline ends. CDR3: CASRGDIMNTEAFF. The CDR3 region has the DNA TGTGCCAGCAGGGGCGACATCATGAACACTGAAGCTTTCTTT. The whole variable domain, filled in from reference TRBV5-4 and TRBJ1-1, reads ETGVTQSPTHLIKTRGQQVTLRCSSQSGHNTVSWYQQALGQGPQFIFQYYREEENGRGNFPPRFSGLQFPNYSSELNVNALELDDSALYLCASRGDIMNTEAFFGQGTRLTVV.

The rearrangement uses TRBV6-5 and TRBJ2-1; D is uncertain. Trimming removed 2 bases at V and 5 bases at J, with 16 bases between. The CDR3 has 16 residues. Looked up from germline, CDR1 is MNHEY and CDR2 is SVGAGI. The DNA for the CDR3 is TGTGCCAGCAGTTACAGGTGGTCTCGGGTAGACAATGAGCAGTTCTTC. Translating it yields CASSYRWSRVDNEQFF.

The gene calls are TRBV18 and TRBJ2-7, with D perhaps TRBD1 (5 bases). The germline V gene has CDR1 KGHSH and CDR2 LQKENI. This CDR3 spans 14 amino acids. The V end lost 2 bases, the J end lost 2 bases, and 10 bases lay between the germline ends. In nucleotides, the CDR3 is TGTGCCAGCTCACCAACCCAAGGGGCCTACGAGCAGTACTTC. Amino acid sequence: CASSPTQGAYEQYF. Full variable domain (remainder filled in from reference TRBV18 and TRBJ2-7): NAGVMQNPRHLVRRRGQEARLRCSPMKGHSHVYWYRQLPEEGLKFMVYLQKENIIDESGMPKERFSAEFPKEGPSILRIQQVVRGDSAAYFCASSPTQGAYEQYFGPGTRLTVT.

The chain links TRBV28 to TRBJ1-2; D is unresolved. Trimming left V 7 bases short and J 5 bases short, with 20 bases between. This CDR3 comprises 15 residues. CDR1 and CDR2 from the germline V gene are MDHEN and SYDVKM. Here the CDR3 reads CASTTAGGFGYGYTF. The CDR3 DNA reads as TGTGCCAGCACCACCGCGGGCGGGTTTGGGTATGGCTACACCTTC.

The V and J genes are TRBV11-3 and TRBJ2-7; D is possibly TRBD1 or TRBD2 (5 bases each). Germline CDR1 is SGHNT and CDR2 is YENEEA. The length of the CDR3 is 14 residues. The V end lost 5 bases, the J end lost 6 bases, and 17 bases lay between the germline ends. CDR3 in DNA: TGTGCCAGCAGCCAGACCGGGGCGGCTGGCGAGCAGTACTTC. Protein product: CASSQTGAAGEQYF.